Listed here are 8 T cell receptor beta chains from one sample, sequenced in a study. TCRdb reanalysed the 5' RACE reads using MiXCR and keeps one entry per CDR3 protein. This table has approximately 47,000 distinct CDR3 sequences, roughly 28% appearing once. Sequencing input: naive CD4+ T cells sorted from blood. Subset described: naive CD4+ T cells, CD4+CD45RA+CD25-. Receptors originate from a female donor with breast cancer.

This chain uses TRBV18 with TRBJ1-1; D is possibly TRBD1 (5 bases). The V end lost 0 bases, the J end lost 12 bases, and 14 bases lay between the germline ends. Germline V gene data show CDR1 as KGHSH and CDR2 as LQKENI. CDR3 length: 13 residues. CDR3 nucleotides: TGTGCCAGCTCACCACCGCCGGGGGAAGATACTTTCTTT. Its translation is CASSPPPGEDTFF.

This clonotype came up many times. This chain links TRBV4-3 with TRBJ2-5; D unresolved. V dropped 0 bases and J dropped 1 base, with 15 bases sitting between them. Looked up from germline, CDR1 is LGHNA and CDR2 is YSLEER. CDR3 length: 17 residues. CDR3 sequence reads: CASSQELVGHAQETQYF. In nucleotides, the CDR3 is TGCGCCAGCAGCCAAGAGCTTGTCGGGCACGCCCAAGAGACCCAGTACTTC.

This clonotype has a handful of counts. The CDR3 DNA reads TGCGCCAGCAGGAACCGACGGAGCACAGATACGCAGTATTTT. Translating gives CASRNRRSTDTQYF. The rearrangement links TRBV5-1 to TRBJ2-3; D is uncertain. The germline V gene has CDR1 SGHRS and CDR2 YFSETQ. The V end lost 5 bases, the J end lost 0 bases, and 10 bases lay between the germline ends. This CDR3 is 14 amino acids long.

This clonotype was counted a few times. The rearrangement joins TRBV5-1 to TRBJ2-6; D remains ambiguous. Germline CDR1 and CDR2: SGHRS and YFSETQ. V was cut by 4 bases and J by 1 base, with 9 bases left in between. The CDR3 sequence is 15 residues long. CDR3 in amino acids: CASSPSKSGANVLTF. The CDR3 DNA reads TGCGCCAGCAGCCCTTCAAAATCTGGGGCCAACGTCCTGACTTTC.

Ten or more counts support this clonotype. The gene calls are TRBV5-1 and TRBJ1-1, with D perhaps TRBD1 (6 bases). The germline V gene has CDR1 SGHRS and CDR2 YFSETQ. There are 11 residues in the CDR3. V was pared by 3 bases and J by 8 bases, with 8 bases between. This chain's CDR3 is CASSSDREAFF. The CDR3 coding sequence is TGCGCCAGCAGCTCAGACAGGGAAGCTTTCTTT.

This clonotype has more than one count but fewer than ten. The chain is built from TRBV4-1 and TRBJ1-2; no definite D call. V lost 0 bases, J lost 2 bases, and 7 bases lay in between. This CDR3 is 14 amino acids long. CDR1 and CDR2 from the germline V gene are MGHRA and YSYEKL. The CDR3 loop reads CASSQEGGNYGYTF. CDR3 DNA: TGCGCCAGCAGCCAAGAGGGCGGAAACTATGGCTACACCTTC.

The gene calls are TRBV3-1 and TRBJ2-7; TRBD2 matches at 7 bases. The CDR3 runs to 15 residues. From germline, CDR1 is LGHDT and CDR2 YNNKEL (reference sequence). V shed 7 bases and J 4 bases; nucleotides not matched to a gene: 13. CDR3 in DNA: TGTGCCAGCAAGCGGGACGGCCGACCTGGGTACGAGCAGTACTTC. Its translation: CASKRDGRPGYEQYF.

This clonotype was counted a few times. The rearrangement links TRBV7-8 to TRBJ2-1; D gene unclear. The germline V gene encodes CDR1 SGHVS and CDR2 FQNEAQ. V dropped 2 bases and J dropped 4 bases, with 15 bases sitting between them. CDR3 size: 16 residues. The CDR3 DNA reads as TGTGCCAGCAGCTTATCCAGATCTACCGTATACAATGAGCAGTTCTTC. Its protein product is CASSLSRSTVYNEQFF.